Below, one T cell receptor beta chain is given with its context. The sample is drawn from a study of blood T cells in healthy people across ages. It was with a sample-barcoded 5' primer and a J-beta primer mix that a second PCR of about 6 to 12 cycles was run. Using its own MiXCR run on the 5' RACE reads, TCRdb lists one record per CDR3 protein. The sample contains about 1.4 million distinct CDR3 sequences, 55% to 75% of which appear only once. The V end was cut by 0 bases, the J end by 0 bases, with 9 bases between. The CDR3 consists of 17 residues. Germline V gives CDR1 MNHEY, CDR2 SVGEGT. The TCR comes from a man aged 18 to 29 in good health. The chain employs TRBV6-2 or TRBV6-3 and TRBJ2-6, with a tentative D call TRBD2 (5 bases). The sample was blood. This CDR3 is CASSYSTTNSGANVLTF. Written as DNA, the CDR3 is TGTGCCAGCAGTTACTCAACGACTAACTCTGGGGCCAACGTCCTGACTTTC.